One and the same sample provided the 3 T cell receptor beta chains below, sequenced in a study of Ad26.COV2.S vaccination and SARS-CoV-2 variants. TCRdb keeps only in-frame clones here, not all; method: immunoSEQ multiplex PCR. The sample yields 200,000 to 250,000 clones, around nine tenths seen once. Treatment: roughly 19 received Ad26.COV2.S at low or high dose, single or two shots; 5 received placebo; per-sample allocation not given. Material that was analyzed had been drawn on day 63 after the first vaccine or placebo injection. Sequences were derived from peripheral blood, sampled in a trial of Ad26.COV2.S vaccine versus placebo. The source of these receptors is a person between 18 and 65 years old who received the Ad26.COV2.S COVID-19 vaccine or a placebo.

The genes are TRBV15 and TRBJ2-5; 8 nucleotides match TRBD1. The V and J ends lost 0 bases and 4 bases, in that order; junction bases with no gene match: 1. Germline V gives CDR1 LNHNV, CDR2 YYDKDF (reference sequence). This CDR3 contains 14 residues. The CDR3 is CATSRDQGAETQYF. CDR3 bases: TGTGCCACCAGCAGAGATCAGGGGGCAGAGACCCAGTACTTC. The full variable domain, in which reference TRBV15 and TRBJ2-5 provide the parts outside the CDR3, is DAMVIQNPRYQVTQFGKPVTLSCSQTLNHNVMYWYQQKSSQAPKLLFHYYDKDFNNEADTPDNFQSRRPNTSFCFLDIRSPGLGDTAMYLCATSRDQGAETQYFGPGTRLLVL.

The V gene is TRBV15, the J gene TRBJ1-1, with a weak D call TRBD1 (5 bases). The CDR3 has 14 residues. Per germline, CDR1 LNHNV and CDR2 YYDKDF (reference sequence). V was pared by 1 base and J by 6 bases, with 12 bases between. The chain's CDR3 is CATSRGGWGAEAFF. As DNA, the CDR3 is TGTGCCACCAGCAGAGGTGGGTGGGGGGCTGAAGCTTTCTTT.

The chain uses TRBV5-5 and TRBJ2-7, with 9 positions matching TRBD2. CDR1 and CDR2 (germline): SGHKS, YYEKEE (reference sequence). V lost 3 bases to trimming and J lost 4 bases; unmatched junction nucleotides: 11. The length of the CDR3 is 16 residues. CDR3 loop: CASSWGRASGEYEQYF. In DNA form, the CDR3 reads TGTGCCAGCAGCTGGGGTAGGGCTAGCGGGGAGTACGAGCAGTACTTC.